A selection of T cell receptor beta chains follows, all from one sample in a study of T cell repertoires in cytomegalovirus infection. Using its own MiXCR run on the reads, TCRdb lists one record per CDR3 protein. The sample has fewer than 650,000 distinct CDR3 sequences; about 39% are singletons. No antigen is known for these receptors. The sample was cultured PBMCs, taken from culture after CMV antigen stimulation. These receptor sequences come from a human donor in good health (CMV status not recorded). Some clones in this sample may be carry-over from other donors' samples. The CDR3 runs from the conserved cysteine through the conserved F or W. The D gene is left open where the match is weak. Part of the rows lack a size; the others show once, few, many or a class for expanded clones.

>TRBJ2-5|many|TRBV7-2|.
TGTGCCAGCAGCTTAGGTCGACAGCAAGAGACCCAGTACTTC
CASSLGRQQETQYF
>TRBJ1-4|.|TRBV28|TRBD1
TGTGCCAGCAGTCAACCACCCAGGGGGTTCGGTGAAAAACTGTTTTTT
CASSQPPRGFGEKLFF
>TRBJ1-5|few|TRBV20-1|.
TGCAGTGCTAGAGATCCGGCAGGCGGCTATCAGCCCCAGCATTTT
CSARDPAGGYQPQHF
>TRBJ2-3|.|TRBV7-2|.
TGTGCCAGCAGCCCCCTAGGGGGATCCGATACGCAGTATTTT
CASSPLGGSDTQYF
>TRBJ2-1|.|TRBV6-1|.
TGTGCCAGCAGGAAGGGACCCACCCAGGTCGAGTTCTTC
CASRKGPTQVEFF
>TRBJ2-4|few|TRBV7-9|.
TGTGCCAGCAGCCGAAGCCCGACGGTTACGTTAGCCAAAAACATTCAGTACTTC
CASSRSPTVTLAKNIQYF
>TRBJ1-5|few|TRBV12-3/TRBV12-4|TRBD1
TGTGCCAGCACTCCGGGACAGTTCCCGAATCAGCCCCAGCATTTT
CASTPGQFPNQPQHF
>TRBJ1-1|.|TRBV12-3/TRBV12-4|TRBD1
TGTGCCAGCAGTCCTAGTCCCGGAATTAAGGGGGCGGTCACTGAAGCTTTCTTT
CASSPSPGIKGAVTEAFF
>TRBJ1-5|.|TRBV7-9|.
TGTGCCAGCAGCTTAGGGGATTCCCTGAATCAGCCCCAGCATTTT
CASSLGDSLNQPQHF
>TRBJ1-3|few|TRBV20-1|.
TGCAGTGCTACCTCCTCACTGGGAAACACCATATATTTT
CSATSSLGNTIYF
>TRBJ1-1|.|TRBV7-2|TRBD1
TGTGCCAGCAGCACAGGGACAGTCACTGAAGCTTTCTTT
CASSTGTVTEAFF
>TRBJ1-2|once|TRBV7-2|TRBD1
TGTGCCAGCAGCTTAGCGGACAGGGGGCTTGTGTTTGCTTGTGGCTACACCTTC
CASSLADRGLVFACGYTF
>TRBJ2-1|.|TRBV6-5|TRBD1
TGTGCCAGCAGTTACAATACAGGGGTCGAGCAGTTCTTC
CASSYNTGVEQFF
>TRBJ1-5|.|TRBV28|.
TGTGCCAGCAGTACACGATCCCGCGCTGACAATCAGCCCCAGCATTTT
CASSTRSRADNQPQHF
>TRBJ1-1|.|TRBV6-6|.
TGTGCCAGCAGTTACGTAGTCGGGGCGGCCACTGAAGCTTTCTTT
CASSYVVGAATEAFF
>TRBJ2-7|medium-sized|TRBV7-2|.
TGTGCCAGCAGCCAAGGAGGGCGAGGAGAGCAGTACTTC
CASSQGGRGEQYF
>TRBJ2-7|.|TRBV2|.
TGTGCCAGCAGGGGGACCGACCCGACCTACGAGCAGTACTTC
CASRGTDPTYEQYF
>TRBJ2-1|once|TRBV6-2/TRBV6-3|.
TGTGCCGGGCCCGCCAAATGTTCTTATTACAATGAGCAGTTCTTC
CAGPAKCSYYNEQFF
>TRBJ2-7|few|TRBV7-9|.
TGTGCCAGCAGCCCCGGGCCGAGCGAGCAGTACTTC
CASSPGPSEQYF
>TRBJ1-5|.|TRBV6-1|.
TGTGCCAGCAGTGAAGTGGTATTCTCTGGACATAATCAGCCCCAGCATTTT
CASSEVVFSGHNQPQHF
>TRBJ2-3|.|TRBV5-1|TRBD2
TGCGCCAGCAGCTTGGCCGCGGGGGTGGCAGATACGCAGTATTTT
CASSLAAGVADTQYF
>TRBJ2-2|.|TRBV3-1|.
TGTGCCAGCAGCCAAGTCGGCGGGGCGAACACCGGGGAGCTGTTTTTT
CASSQVGGANTGELFF
>TRBJ2-7|.|TRBV11-2|.
TGTGCCAGCAGCTTAGTAGTATCATACGACGTCCCCATGGGCCCCTACGAGCAGTACTTC
CASSLVVSYDVPMGPYEQYF
>TRBJ2-7|once|TRBV5-1|.
TGCGCCAGCAGCGGATCCTCCCCGTACGAGCAGTACTTC
CASSGSSPYEQYF
>TRBJ1-2|.|TRBV12-3/TRBV12-4|TRBD1
TGTGCCAGCAGTCCTCAACTGGGACAGGGAACCTATGGCTACACCTTC
CASSPQLGQGTYGYTF
>TRBJ2-5|.|TRBV6-1|TRBD1
TGTGCCAGCAGTGGAAGGGACAGGGGCGGAGAGACCCAGTACTTC
CASSGRDRGGETQYF
>TRBJ2-3|.|TRBV4-1|.
TGCGCCAGCAGCCAAGGGGACTCCGCCGAAGATACGCAGTATTTT
CASSQGDSAEDTQYF
>TRBJ1-4|few|TRBV18|.
TGTGCCAGCTCAACGGACTCAGACAGCTTTAGGGGAAAACTGTTTTTT
CASSTDSDSFRGKLFF
>TRBJ1-1|many|TRBV7-2|.
TGTGCCAGCAGCCCGAGTCGGGGGCTGGGGACTGAAGCTTTCTTT
CASSPSRGLGTEAFF
>TRBJ1-5|.|TRBV7-8|.
TGTGCCAGCAGCTTAGCCCTGGCCACCAGGGGAGCGTCATTCAATAGCAATCAGCCCCAGCATTTT
CASSLALATRGASFNSNQPQHF
>TRBJ2-3|.|TRBV5-1|.
TGCGCCAGCAGCTTTCTTTCGGACAGCACAGATACGCAGTATTTT
CASSFLSDSTDTQYF
>TRBJ2-5|.|TRBV5-4|TRBD2
TGTGCCAGCAACCGCGACGGCCCTAGCGGGGGGAAAGAGACCCAGTACTTC
CASNRDGPSGGKETQYF
>TRBJ2-7|.|TRBV19|.
TGTGCCAGTAGTCCAGGGGGGACAGCCTACGAGCAGTACTTC
CASSPGGTAYEQYF
>TRBJ1-2|few|TRBV7-2|TRBD1
TGTGCCAGCAGCTTAGCCCCGGACAGGGTTCCTGGCTACACCTTC
CASSLAPDRVPGYTF
>TRBJ2-3|.|TRBV10-3|TRBD1
TGTGCCATCAGTGATAGGACAGGGGACTTCACAGATACGCAGTATTTT
CAISDRTGDFTDTQYF
>TRBJ1-2|.|TRBV10-3|.
TGTGCCATCAGTGCCGGGCCTACTACAAACTATGGCTACACCTTC
CAISAGPTTNYGYTF
>TRBJ1-1|.|TRBV6-4|TRBD1
TGTGCCAGCTTGAGGGGACAGGGGGCGAACACTGAAGCTTTCTTT
CASLRGQGANTEAFF
>TRBJ2-1|.|TRBV9|TRBD1
TGTGCCAGCAGCGTAGGGGGACAGGGGGCGAATGAGCAGTTCTTC
CASSVGGQGANEQFF
>TRBJ1-1|.|TRBV19|.
TGTGCCAGTAGTCCTCGGGAGGGGGGGAGAGTCACTGAAGCTTTCTTT
CASSPREGGRVTEAFF
>TRBJ2-1|.|TRBV5-4|TRBD2
TGTGCCAGCAGCTGGGAGGGGCTAGCGGGCGACAATGAGCAGTTCTTC
CASSWEGLAGDNEQFF
>TRBJ1-4|once|TRBV20-1|.
TGCAGTGCTAGAGATATCGGGGGACATGAAAAACTGTTTTTT
CSARDIGGHEKLFF
>TRBJ1-1|few|TRBV19|.
TGTGCCAGTAGTACGCCGTCGCAGGGTGGGAACACTGAAGCTTTCTTT
CASSTPSQGGNTEAFF
>TRBJ1-2|.|TRBV6-8|.
TGTGCCAGCAGTTTACGACAAAACTCAGACTATGGCTACACCTTC
CASSLRQNSDYGYTF